The clone carrying this T cell receptor (beta chain) has just a few counts. The data originate from a study of blood T cells in healthy people across ages. This CDR3 is built from 13 residues. Germline CDR1 reads DFQATT; CDR2 reads SNEGSKA (reference sequence). It was with a sample-barcoded 5' primer and a J-beta primer mix that a second PCR of about 6 to 12 cycles was run. MiXCR was run by TCRdb on the 5' RACE reads, yielding one entry per CDR3 protein. The sample yields 700,000 or so distinct CDR3 sequences, approximately 22% seen once. The TCR comes from a man between 65 and 79 years old in good health. The sequenced sample was blood. The gene calls are TRBV20-1 and TRBJ2-7; 7 nucleotides match TRBD1. The J call is doubtful: the DNA matches TRBJ2-1 better. The CDR3 is CSVPGQSNNEQFF. CDR3 bases: TGCAGTGTCCCGGGACAGTCCAACAATGAGCAGTTCTTC.